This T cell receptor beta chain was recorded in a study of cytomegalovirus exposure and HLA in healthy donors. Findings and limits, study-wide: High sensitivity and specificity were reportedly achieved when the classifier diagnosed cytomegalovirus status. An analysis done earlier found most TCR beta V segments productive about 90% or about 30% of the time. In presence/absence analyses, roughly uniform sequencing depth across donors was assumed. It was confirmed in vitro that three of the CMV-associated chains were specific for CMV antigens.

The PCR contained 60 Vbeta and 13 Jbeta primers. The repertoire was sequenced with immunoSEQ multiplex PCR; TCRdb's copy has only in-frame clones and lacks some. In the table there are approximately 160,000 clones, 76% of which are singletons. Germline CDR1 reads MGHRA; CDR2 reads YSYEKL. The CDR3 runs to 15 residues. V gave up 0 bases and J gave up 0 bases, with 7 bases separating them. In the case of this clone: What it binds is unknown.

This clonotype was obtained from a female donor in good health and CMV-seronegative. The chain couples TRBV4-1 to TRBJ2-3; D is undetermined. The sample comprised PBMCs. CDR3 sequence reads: CASSQDPRSTDTQYF. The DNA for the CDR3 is TGCGCCAGCAGCCAAGATCCCAGAAGCACAGATACGCAGTATTTT.